Listed below are T cell receptor beta chains from one sample, sequenced in a study of read filtering for tumor transcriptome and immune sequencing. TCRdb redid the calling of the reads with MiXCR, one entry per CDR3 protein. Here the sample spans more than 30,000 distinct CDR3 sequences, 14% being singletons. Sequencing was performed on a population of CD138-negative cells sorted from bone marrow. These receptors were taken from a donor older than 35 with multiple myeloma. Each CDR3 is given with its conserved first and last residue. A D gene is named only where the DNA matches it firmly. Size values are once, few and many counts, or a class for expanded clones, and some rows have none.

>-|TRBJ1-1|many|TRBV6-2/TRBV6-3
CASSYRSGNTEAFF
TGTGCCAGCAGCTACAGGTCAGGGAACACTGAAGCTTTCTTT
>-|TRBJ2-5|many|TRBV2
CASSVRSGGQETQYF
TGTGCCAGCAGTGTCCGTTCCGGGGGCCAAGAGACCCAGTACTTC
>-|TRBJ1-1|many|TRBV12-3/TRBV12-4
CASSISGGTEAFF
TGTGCCAGCAGTATCTCGGGGGGGACTGAAGCTTTCTTT
>-|TRBJ2-7|-|TRBV4-1
CASSHGVPGRGSSYEQYF
TGCGCCAGCAGCCACGGGGTCCCAGGGCGGGGAAGCTCCTACGAGCAGTACTTC
>TRBD2|TRBJ2-3|once|TRBV12-3/TRBV12-4
CASSGGGSGGPDTQYF
TGTGCCAGCAGTGGAGGGGGGAGCGGGGGCCCAGATACGCAGTATTTT
>-|TRBJ1-6|many|TRBV12-3/TRBV12-4
CASSFLVVRRANSPLHF
TGTGCCAGCAGTTTCCTGGTCGTCAGGAGGGCCAATTCACCCCTCCACTTT
>TRBD2|TRBJ2-1|many|TRBV12-3/TRBV12-4
CASRGGTGYNEQFF
TGTGCCAGCAGGGGGGGGACGGGGTACAATGAGCAGTTCTTC
>-|TRBJ1-5|-|TRBV5-1
CASSPDGDQPQHF
TGCGCCAGCAGCCCGGACGGAGATCAGCCCCAGCATTTT
>-|TRBJ2-2|many|TRBV12-3/TRBV12-4
CASSPAVGGLFF
TGTGCCAGCAGCCCGGCGGTCGGGGGGCTGTTTTTT
>TRBD2|TRBJ2-2|many|TRBV7-9
CASERPSGVTGELFF
TGTGCCAGCGAGCGGCCTAGCGGGGTCACCGGGGAGCTGTTTTTT
>-|TRBJ2-7|many|TRBV5-4
CASSLPVYEQYF
TGTGCCAGCAGCTTGCCCGTCTACGAGCAGTACTTC
>TRBD1|TRBJ1-1|many|TRBV20-1
CSAGQGSDTEAFF
TGCAGTGCTGGACAGGGATCGGACACTGAAGCTTTCTTT
>-|TRBJ2-4|many|TRBV5-6
CASSLGPVTKNIQYF
TGTGCCAGCAGCTTGGGGCCCGTTACCAAAAACATTCAGTACTTC
>-|TRBJ1-5|many|TRBV2
CASAKDLNQPQHF
TGTGCCAGCGCCAAAGATCTTAATCAGCCCCAGCATTTT
>TRBD2|TRBJ2-5|many|TRBV20-1
CSARGQRGMMGTQYF
TGCAGTGCCAGAGGCCAGCGGGGGATGATGGGGACCCAGTACTTC
>-|TRBJ1-5|many|TRBV6-1
CATTLTGFQPQHF
TGTGCCACCACCCTGACAGGTTTTCAGCCCCAGCATTTT
>-|TRBJ2-5|many|TRBV29-1
CSVDNPLSDRQETQYF
TGCAGCGTTGATAATCCCCTCTCGGACAGACAAGAGACCCAGTACTTC
>-|TRBJ1-1|many|TRBV6-4
CASSTWSGNTEAFF
TGTGCCAGCAGCACTTGGAGTGGGAACACTGAAGCTTTCTTT
>-|TRBJ2-1|-|TRBV29-1
CSVEGAMDEQFF
TGCAGCGTTGAAGGGGCTATGGATGAGCAGTTCTTC
>-|TRBJ2-4|many|TRBV28
CASSLETTAKNIQYF
TGTGCCAGCAGTTTAGAGACAACAGCCAAAAACATTCAGTACTTC
>TRBD1|TRBJ2-1|many|TRBV5-1
CASSPGQGFNEQFF
TGCGCCAGCAGCCCGGGACAGGGATTCAATGAGCAGTTCTTC
>TRBD1|TRBJ1-5|many|TRBV20-1
CSATWTGRNQPQHF
TGCAGTGCTACCTGGACAGGGAGGAATCAGCCCCAGCATTTT
>TRBD2|TRBJ2-3|-|TRBV20-1
CSARDLGLAGGRVTDTQYF
TGCAGTGCTAGAGACCTGGGACTAGCGGGGGGCCGGGTAACAGATACGCAGTATTTT
>-|TRBJ2-5|-|TRBV6-1
CASSLALQETQYF
TGTGCCAGCAGTCTAGCACTACAAGAGACCCAGTACTTC
>TRBD2|TRBJ2-1|many|TRBV12-3/TRBV12-4
CASSTVAGGPNNEQFF
TGTGCCAGCAGTACCGTAGCGGGGGGGCCTAACAATGAGCAGTTCTTC
>-|TRBJ2-5|many|TRBV5-1
CASSLAQETQYF
TGCGCCAGCAGCTTGGCCCAAGAGACCCAGTACTTC
>-|TRBJ1-1|many|TRBV11-2
CASSLGLSNTEAFF
TGTGCCAGCAGCTTAGGACTCTCGAACACTGAAGCTTTCTTT
>-|TRBJ1-1|few|TRBV30
CAWTQGTTEAFF
TGTGCCTGGACGCAGGGTACCACTGAAGCTTTCTTT
>-|TRBJ2-2|many|TRBV6-6
CASSYPGEELFF
TGTGCCAGCAGTTACCCGGGAGAAGAGCTGTTTTTT
>TRBD1|TRBJ1-6|many|TRBV7-2
CASSLPGQGNSPLHF
TGTGCCAGCAGCTTACCAGGACAGGGAAATTCACCCCTCCACTTT
>-|TRBJ1-3|many|TRBV6-6
CASSYGVSGNTIYF
TGTGCCAGCAGTTACGGAGTCTCTGGAAACACCATATATTTT
>TRBD2|TRBJ2-3|-|TRBV29-1
CSVVAGTDTQYF
TGCAGCGTTGTAGCGGGGACAGATACGCAGTATTTT
>TRBD1|TRBJ1-2|many|TRBV20-1
CSARDPGQGYGYTF
TGCAGTGCTAGAGATCCGGGACAGGGCTATGGCTACACCTTC
>TRBD1|TRBJ1-2|many|TRBV2
CASRAGTGNVGYGYTF
TGTGCCAGCAGGGCCGGGACAGGGAATGTTGGCTATGGCTACACCTTC
>-|TRBJ2-1|many|TRBV5-1
CASSLVDRKRNEQFF
TGCGCCAGCAGCTTGGTAGACAGGAAGAGGAATGAGCAGTTCTTC